Sequencing of this T cell receptor beta chain was carried out in a study of blood T cell repertoires in COVID-19. Study-wide background: Acute-phase and convalescent COVID-19 samples originated in the United States, Italy and Spain. PBMCs, B-cell-depleted T cells, or T cells were the source of the cDNA or gDNA that made up the material.

Original analysis: Reference gene primer amplification yielded estimated nucleated cell counts. TCRdb's copy holds only in-frame clones and misses some; the assay was immunoSEQ multiplex PCR. Clone size and V and J calls were adopted from that table, with D and trimming inferred from the DNA. This table has 150,000 to 200,000 clones, over 75% appearing once. The germline CDR1 and CDR2 sequences are SNHLY and FYNNEI. The V segment lost 6 bases and the J segment 5 bases; nucleotides outside the gene matches: 7. The CDR3 has 16 amino acids. The specimen sequenced was peripheral blood. The rearrangement links TRBV2 to TRBJ2-2; TRBD1 agrees at 12 bases. The TCR originated in a man aged 60 to 75 who had recovered from COVID-19. The CDR3 is CASSPGQGARTGELFF. The CDR3 region has the DNA TGTGCCAGCAGCCCGGGACAGGGGGCGAGGACCGGGGAGCTGTTTTTT.